The clone carrying this T cell receptor beta chain showed up just a few times. Its antigen is as yet unknown. These data are taken from a study of tumor-infiltrating lymphocytes in glioblastoma multiforme. Study results and limitations: Only one glioblastoma patient had TCR and mutation analysis.

V was cut by 9 bases and J by 6 bases, with 15 bases left in between. Germline V CDR1 and CDR2: SNHLY, FYNNEI. CDR3 size: 13 residues. TCR beta libraries were built from RNA through three nested multiplex PCR rounds using modified ARM-PCR. TCRB cDNA was made from around 0.47 ug total RNA. A single record per CDR3 protein comes from TCRdb applying MiXCR to the multiplex PCR reads. Of fewer than 40,000 distinct CDR3 sequences in the sample, 50% to 75% were seen once. This TCR came from a male donor with glioblastoma. Sequencing input: brain tumor tissue. The rearrangement joins TRBV2 to TRBJ2-1; possibly TRBD1 for D (6 bases). The DNA for the CDR3 is TGTGCCAGTAAGGACAGAGGGGGCAATGAGCAGTTCTTC. It encodes CASKDRGGNEQFF.